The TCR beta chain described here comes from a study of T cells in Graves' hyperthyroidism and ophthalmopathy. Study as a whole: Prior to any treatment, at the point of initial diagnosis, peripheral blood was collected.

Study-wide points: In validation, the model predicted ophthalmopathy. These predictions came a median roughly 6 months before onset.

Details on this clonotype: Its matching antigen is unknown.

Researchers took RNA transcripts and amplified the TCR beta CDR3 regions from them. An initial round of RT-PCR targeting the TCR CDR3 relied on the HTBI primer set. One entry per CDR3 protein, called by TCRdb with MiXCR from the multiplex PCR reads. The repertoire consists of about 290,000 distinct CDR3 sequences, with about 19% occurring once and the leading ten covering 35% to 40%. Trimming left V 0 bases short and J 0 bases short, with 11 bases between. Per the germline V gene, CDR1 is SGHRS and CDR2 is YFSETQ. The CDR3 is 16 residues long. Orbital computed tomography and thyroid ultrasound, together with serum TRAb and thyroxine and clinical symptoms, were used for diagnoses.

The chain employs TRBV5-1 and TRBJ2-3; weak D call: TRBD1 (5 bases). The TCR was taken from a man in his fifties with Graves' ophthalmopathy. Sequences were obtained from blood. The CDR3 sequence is CASSLARAVSTDTQYF. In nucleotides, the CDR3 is TGCGCCAGCAGCTTGGCCAGGGCTGTCAGCACAGATACGCAGTATTTT. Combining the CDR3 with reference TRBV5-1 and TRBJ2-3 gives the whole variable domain KAGVTQTPRYLIKTRGQQVTLSCSPISGHRSVSWYQQTPGQGLQFLFEYFSETQRNKGNFPGRFSGRQFSNSRSEMNVSTLELGDSALYLCASSLARAVSTDTQYFGPGTRLTVL.